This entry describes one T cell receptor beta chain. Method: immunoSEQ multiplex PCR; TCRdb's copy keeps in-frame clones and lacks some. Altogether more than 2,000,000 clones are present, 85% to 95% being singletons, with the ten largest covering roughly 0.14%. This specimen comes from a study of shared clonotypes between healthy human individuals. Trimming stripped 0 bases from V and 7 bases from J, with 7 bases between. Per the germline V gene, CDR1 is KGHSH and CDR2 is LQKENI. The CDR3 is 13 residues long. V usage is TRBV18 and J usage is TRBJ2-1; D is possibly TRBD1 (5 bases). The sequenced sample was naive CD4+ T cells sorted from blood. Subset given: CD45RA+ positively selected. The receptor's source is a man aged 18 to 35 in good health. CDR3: CASSPPTVNEQFF. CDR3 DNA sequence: TGTGCCAGCTCACCACCGACAGTGAATGAGCAGTTCTTC.